A single sample is the source of the 2 T cell receptor beta chains below, sequenced in a study of blood T cells in healthy people across ages. Primers used in a second PCR of roughly 6 to 11 cycles were a sample-barcoded 5' primer and a J-beta primer mix. MiXCR, applied by TCRdb to the 5' RACE reads, yields one record per CDR3 protein. The data hold about 1.4 million distinct CDR3 sequences, with almost 60% observed a single time. Material: blood. Receptors were obtained from a man between 18 and 29 years old in good health.

This clonotype appeared many times. The chain uses TRBV24-1 and TRBJ2-1; 7 bases align to TRBD2. Germline assignment: CDR1 KGHDR and CDR2 SFDVKD. The CDR3 spans 16 residues. Germline trimming cut 4 bases from V and 5 bases from J; bases unmatched to any gene: 10. The CDR3 DNA sequence: TGTGCCACCAGTGACACCCGGGACTACACGAACAATGAGCAGTTCTTC. Translating gives CATSDTRDYTNNEQFF.

In this sample, this clonotype turned up a few times. The chain links TRBV27 to TRBJ2-1; 12 nucleotides match TRBD2. The CDR3 runs 15 residues. Germline CDR1 and CDR2: MNHEY and SMNVEV (reference sequence). J gave up 10 bases and V 8 bases, and 12 bases lay outside the gene matches. The CDR3 DNA sequence: TGTGCCAGCCAACCAGCGCTAGCGGGGGGGCGGGAGCAGTTCTTC. Translating it yields CASQPALAGGREQFF.